This T cell receptor (beta chain) was sequenced for a study of T cells in Graves' hyperthyroidism and ophthalmopathy (dated by TCRdb to between 2018 and 2021). Looking at the study overall: Peripheral blood was collected at initial diagnosis, before any treatment. After blood sampling, hyperthyroidism patients were treated with methimazole at a starting dose of 30 mg daily, and ophthalmopathy patients were treated with high-dose intravenous methylprednisolone. In addition, the study compared T-cell repertoires in thyroid tissue and in blood from about six Graves' hyperthyroidism patients. To identify distinguishing TCR V-J signatures, a discovery cohort of about a hundred patients was used, comprising 40 to 45 with Graves' ophthalmopathy and 57 with stable Graves' hyperthyroidism. Prospective prediction of ophthalmopathy was tested in an independent validation cohort of fewer than 20 hyperthyroidism patients and some 17 patients who later progressed to ophthalmopathy. For training and testing, the approximately 92 patients in the discovery cohort were randomly divided in a 7:3 ratio. TCR Vbeta CDR3 sequencing of 135 peripheral blood samples (43 ophthalmopathy, 75 to 85 hyperthyroidism and some 17 progressor patients) is reported in the paper.

Points the paper makes about the study in general: Most expanded thyroid clonotypes (frequency above 0.001) were also found in blood, which suggests that blood repertoires may mirror thyroid immune responses. Sample size was not statistically predetermined, and blinding of investigators to group allocation was not performed. In cross-validation, a model built on a 13 V-J signature told ophthalmopathy apart from stable hyperthyroidism with 85% to 90% sensitivity and roughly 83% specificity, and in testing the same model reached 80%/75%. During validation, the model predicted progression to ophthalmopathy a median of around 7 months ahead of onset, with roughly 65% sensitivity and 72% to 80% specificity.

Amplification of TCR beta CDR3 regions was carried out from RNA transcripts. The first round of RT-PCR for the TCR CDR3 was performed with the HTBI primer set and the Qiagen OneStep RT-PCR kit. Libraries were constructed in a second round of multiplex PCR, after which size selection and purification were carried out. Sequencing of the libraries was done on an Illumina HiSeq2000 using paired-end 100 bp reads. Per the original workflow: SOAPnuke was used to process the raw data, with reads discarded if the reads contained adapters or uncalled bases, had a mean Phred below 15, or lacked an exact constant-primer or identifier match. COPE v1.2.5 was used to merge high-quality paired reads, and clonotypes were defined as unique nucleotide sequences. Clonotypes were aligned to IMGT TRBV, TRBD and TRBJ reference segments using MiTCR v1.1. The analysis was restricted to V-J combinations with a frequency above 0.0001, which together covered roughly 99% of the repertoires. A TCS score was defined as the ratio between F50 (clonal expansion) and ExV (chaos), using BLOSUM62-based TCRdist between CDR3 peptides within each V-J. Welch's t-statistics and random forest reduced 500 to 650 V-J features to 13, which were used in a naive Bayes classifier (R e1071). In-frame beta chains were kept once TCRdb had trimmed the public reads at Q25 with fastp and called clones with MiXCR. Every CDR3 protein is listed once, alongside the most common genes and DNA of its rows. The V and J calls here are based on TCRdb, not the publication. The sample table contains approximately 400,000 distinct CDR3 sequences; only one count was recorded for 15% to 19% of them. Of the sample, around 7.7% falls within the top ten clones.

This clonotype was found once. The target of this receptor is not known. A much bigger clone sits one base away, suggesting this may be a read error. Graves' hyperthyroidism was defined as stable when no progression to ophthalmopathy occurred over 18 months of follow-up. The hyperthyroidism patients were between 18 and 65 years old and newly diagnosed, with a disease duration of less than 2 months. The study excluded patients with uncontrolled infections, other autoimmune diseases, pregnancy or lactation. Clinical symptoms, serum thyroxine and TRAb, thyroid ultrasound, and orbital computed tomography formed the basis for the diagnoses. PBMCs were separated from approximately 10 ml of fresh peripheral blood using Ficoll-Paque density gradient centrifugation. Total RNA was extracted with Trizol reagent, and quality was checked on an Agilent 2100 Bioanalyzer. The receptor was derived from a woman between 18 and 30 years old with Graves' hyperthyroidism. The material sequenced was blood.

The DNA sequence is TGTGCCAGCGGTCCTAGCGGGAGGGCCCGCGGCACCGGGGAGCTGTTTTTT. This yields the protein CASGPSGRARGTGELFF. Recombination joined TRBV6-1 with TRBJ2-2, and 12 junctional nucleotides match TRBD2. V and J are trimmed by 8 bases and 4 bases, and the gene matches miss 11 bases of the junction. CDR1 MNHNS and CDR2 SASEGT were looked up in the germline V gene. From the cysteine through the phenylalanine, the CDR3 covers 17 amino acids. The entry retains the CDR3 DNA only, 51 bases that are in frame from base 1.